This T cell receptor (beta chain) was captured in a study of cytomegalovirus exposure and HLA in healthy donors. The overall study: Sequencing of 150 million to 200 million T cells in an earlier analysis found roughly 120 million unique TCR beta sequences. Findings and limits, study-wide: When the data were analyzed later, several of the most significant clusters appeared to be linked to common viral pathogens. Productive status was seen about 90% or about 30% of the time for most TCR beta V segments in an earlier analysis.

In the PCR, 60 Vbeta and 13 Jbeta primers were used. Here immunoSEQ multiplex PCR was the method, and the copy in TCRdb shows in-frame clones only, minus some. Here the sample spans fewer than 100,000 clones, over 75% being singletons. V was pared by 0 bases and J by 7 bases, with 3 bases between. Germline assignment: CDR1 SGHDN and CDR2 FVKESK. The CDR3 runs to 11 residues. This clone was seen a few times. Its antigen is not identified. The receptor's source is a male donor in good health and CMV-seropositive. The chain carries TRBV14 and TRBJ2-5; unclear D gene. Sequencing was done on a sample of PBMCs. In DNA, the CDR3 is TGTGCCAGCAGCCAAGACCGGACCCAGTACTTC. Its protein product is CASSQDRTQYF.